Many counts were recorded for the clone carrying this T cell receptor beta chain. Its antigen remains unknown. Germline V gene sequence: CDR1 MNHEY, CDR2 SVGEGT. The V and J ends lost 5 bases and 5 bases, in that order; junction bases with no gene match: 14. The CDR3 is 19 amino acids. Time point given: newly diagnosed GD, antithyroid drugs for less than 3 months. The TCR library used RNA extracted from PBMCs. The record originates from a study of regulatory T cells in long-lasting Graves disease. Arm-PCR of CDR3 regions and iRepertoire HTBI primers were used to build TCR beta libraries. TCRdb reprocessed the multiplex PCR reads via MiXCR and lists one record per CDR3 protein. This table has around 450,000 distinct CDR3 sequences, 14% to 15% appearing once. Overall study findings and caveats: Among samples with persistent disease, TRBV28, TRBJ1-2 and TRBJ2-5 were favored.

This sample was shared with a second study, whose subject was T cells in Graves' hyperthyroidism and ophthalmopathy.

The TCR originated in a woman aged 40 to 50 with Graves disease. The chain joins TRBV6-2 or TRBV6-3 to TRBJ2-3; 15 nucleotides agree with TRBD2. The sequencing used peripheral blood mononuclear cells (PBMCs), collected at new diagnosis, from a patient treated with antithyroid drugs. The CDR3 is CASSNRFGTSGRMRDTQYF. The CDR3 DNA follows: TGTGCCAGCAGTAACCGATTCGGGACTAGCGGGAGGATGAGAGATACGCAGTATTTT.